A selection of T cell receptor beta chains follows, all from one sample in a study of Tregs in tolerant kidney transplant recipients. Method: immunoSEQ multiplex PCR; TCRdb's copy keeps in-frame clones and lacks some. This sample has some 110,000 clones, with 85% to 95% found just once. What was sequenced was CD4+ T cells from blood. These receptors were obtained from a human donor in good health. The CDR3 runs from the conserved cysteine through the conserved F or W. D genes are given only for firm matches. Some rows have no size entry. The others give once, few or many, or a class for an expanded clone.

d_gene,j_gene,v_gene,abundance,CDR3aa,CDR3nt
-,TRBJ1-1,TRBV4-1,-,CASSPDPNTEAFF,TGCGCCAGCAGCCCAGACCCTAACACTGAAGCTTTCTTT
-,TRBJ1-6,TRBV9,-,CASSGTPANSPLHF,TGTGCCAGCAGTGGGACACCCGCTAATTCACCCCTCCACTTT
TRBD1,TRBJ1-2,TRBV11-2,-,CASSARTGTSNYGYTF,TGTGCCAGCAGCGCCAGGACAGGGACCTCTAACTATGGCTACACCTTC
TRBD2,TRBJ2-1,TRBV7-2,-,CASSSSGTRMFF,TGTGCCAGCAGCTCCTCCGGGACTAGGATGTTCTTC
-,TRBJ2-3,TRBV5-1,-,CASSGSGTDTQYF,TGCGCCAGCAGCGGGAGTGGCACAGATACGCAGTATTTT
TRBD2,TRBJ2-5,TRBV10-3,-,CAIRGGASGYQETQYF,TGTGCCATCAGAGGGGGGGCTAGCGGGTACCAAGAGACCCAGTACTTC
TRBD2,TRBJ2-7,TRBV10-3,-,CAIRGTSGPYEQYF,TGTGCCATCAGGGGGACTAGCGGACCCTACGAGCAGTACTTC
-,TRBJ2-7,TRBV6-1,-,CASRRGGGPEQYF,TGTGCCAGCCGGAGGGGAGGAGGGCCCGAGCAGTACTTC
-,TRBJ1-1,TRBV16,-,CASSQWGDPNTEAFF,TGTGCCAGCAGCCAATGGGGGGACCCTAACACTGAAGCTTTCTTT
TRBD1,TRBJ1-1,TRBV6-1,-,CASNGQGGVFTEAFF,TGTGCCAGCAATGGACAAGGGGGCGTTTTTACTGAAGCTTTCTTT
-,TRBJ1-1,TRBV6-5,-,CASSYSKRTNSEAFF,TGTGCCAGCAGTTACTCGAAAAGGACAAATTCTGAAGCTTTCTTT
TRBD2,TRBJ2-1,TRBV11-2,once,CASSLWTSGRLNEQFF,TGTGCCAGCAGCCTGTGGACTAGCGGGAGACTTAATGAGCAGTTCTTC
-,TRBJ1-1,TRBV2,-,CASSAGTSGEAFF,TGTGCCAGCAGTGCCGGGACCTCGGGTGAAGCTTTCTTT
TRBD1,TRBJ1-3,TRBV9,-,CASSPRPGTGSGNTIYF,TGTGCCAGCAGCCCCCGTCCGGGGACAGGCTCTGGAAACACCATATATTTT
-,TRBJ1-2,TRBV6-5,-,CASYFQGHGYTF,TGTGCCAGCTATTTTCAGGGTCATGGCTACACCTTC
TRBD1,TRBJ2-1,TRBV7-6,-,CASSLQGARLAEQFF,TGTGCCAGCAGCCTTCAGGGGGCTCGGCTAGCGGAGCAGTTCTTC
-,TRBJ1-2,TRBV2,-,CASGPNYGYTF,TGTGCCTCGGGCCCGAACTATGGCTACACCTTC
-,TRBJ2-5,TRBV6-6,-,CASSSGRGTQETQYF,TGTGCCAGCAGTTCGGGGAGAGGCACCCAAGAGACCCAGTACTTC
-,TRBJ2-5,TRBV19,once,CASSIGWGQAQEETQYF,TGTGCCAGTAGTATAGGTTGGGGACAAGCCCAAGAAGAGACCCAGTACTTC
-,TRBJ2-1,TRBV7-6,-,CASNPGGGGEQFF,TGTGCCAGCAACCCCGGAGGGGGTGGTGAGCAGTTCTTC
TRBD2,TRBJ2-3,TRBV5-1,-,CASSLGSSGRTDTQYF,TGCGCCAGCAGCTTGGGGTCTAGCGGACGCACAGATACGCAGTATTTT
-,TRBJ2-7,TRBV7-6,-,CASQELGQKYF,TGTGCCAGCCAGGAGTTAGGACAGAAGTACTTC
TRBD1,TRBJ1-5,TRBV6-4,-,CASSVNRGQPQHF,TGTGCCAGCAGTGTCAACAGGGGTCAGCCCCAGCATTTT
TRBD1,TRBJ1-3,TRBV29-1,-,CSVAGQARTSGNTIYF,TGCAGCGTTGCGGGACAGGCTAGGACTTCTGGAAACACCATATATTTT
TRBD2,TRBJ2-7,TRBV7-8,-,CASSLVGRDFYEQYF,TGTGCCAGCAGCTTAGTCGGGAGGGATTTCTACGAGCAGTACTTC
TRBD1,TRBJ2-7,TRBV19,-,CASSINRGPRGQYF,TGTGCCAGTAGTATTAACAGGGGGCCTCGCGGGCAGTACTTC
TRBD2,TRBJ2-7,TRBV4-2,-,CASSQDPLGSGTHEQYF,TGTGCCAGCAGCCAAGACCCCCTCGGTAGCGGGACGCACGAGCAGTACTTC
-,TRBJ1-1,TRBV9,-,CASSVGGSLEAFF,TGTGCCAGCAGCGTAGGAGGCAGCCTAGAAGCTTTCTTT
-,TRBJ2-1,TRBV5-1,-,CASSLPQSSYNEQFF,TGCGCCAGCAGCTTACCACAGAGCTCCTACAATGAGCAGTTCTTC
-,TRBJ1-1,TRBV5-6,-,CASRPTGNTEAFF,TGTGCCAGCAGGCCGACGGGGAACACTGAAGCTTTCTTT
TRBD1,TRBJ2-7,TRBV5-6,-,CASSSRDRGPEQYF,TGTGCCAGCAGCTCCCGGGACAGGGGGCCCGAGCAGTACTTC
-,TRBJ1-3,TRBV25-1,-,CASTFGDTIYF,TGTGCCAGCACCTTCGGGGACACCATATATTTT
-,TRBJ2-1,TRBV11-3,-,CASSPFRPSSYNEQFF,TGTGCCAGCAGCCCATTTAGACCGAGCTCCTACAATGAGCAGTTCTTC
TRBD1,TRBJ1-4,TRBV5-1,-,CASSRGQGRNNEKLFF,TGCGCCAGCAGCCGAGGACAGGGGCGTAATAATGAAAAACTGTTTTTT
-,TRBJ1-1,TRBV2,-,CASIPPLANRAFF,TGTGCCAGTATTCCCCCTTTGGCTAATCGAGCTTTCTTT
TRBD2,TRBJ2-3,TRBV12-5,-,CASGGTSGPEYF,TGTGCTAGTGGGGGGACTAGCGGCCCAGAGTATTTT
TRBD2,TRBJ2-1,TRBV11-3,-,CASSLEGLAGAKQFF,TGTGCCAGCAGCCTCGAGGGACTAGCGGGTGCTAAGCAGTTCTTC
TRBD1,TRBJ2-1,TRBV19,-,CASNPRDSQDNEQFF,TGTGCCAGTAACCCCCGGGACAGCCAAGACAATGAGCAGTTCTTC
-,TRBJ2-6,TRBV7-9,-,CASRAGRSSGANVLTF,TGTGCCAGCAGGGCAGGGAGAAGCTCTGGGGCCAACGTCCTGACTTTC
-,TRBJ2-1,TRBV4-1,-,CASKGASSSYNEQFF,TGCGCTTCGAAAGGCGCCAGTAGCTCCTACAATGAGCAGTTCTTC
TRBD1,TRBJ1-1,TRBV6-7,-,CASRRTGTGDTEGTEAFF,TGTGCCAGCAGAAGAACCGGGACAGGGGATACCGAGGGCACTGAAGCTTTCTTT
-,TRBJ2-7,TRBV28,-,CASTSEGSPSYEQYF,TGTGCCAGCACCTCTGAAGGCTCCCCCTCCTACGAGCAGTACTTC
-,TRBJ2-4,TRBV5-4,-,CASSLDRGMTKNIQYF,TGTGCCAGCAGCTTGGATCGGGGGATGACCAAAAACATTCAGTACTTC
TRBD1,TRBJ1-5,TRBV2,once,CASSVGQGARNQPQHF,TGTGCCAGCAGTGTGGGACAGGGGGCGCGGAATCAGCCCCAGCATTTT
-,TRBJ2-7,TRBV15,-,CATSRDQVSRQYF,TGTGCCACCAGCAGAGACCAGGTTTCAAGGCAGTACTTC
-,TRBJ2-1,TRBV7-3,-,CASSLDTGSYNEQFF,TGTGCCAGCAGCTTAGACACGGGTTCCTACAATGAGCAGTTCTTC
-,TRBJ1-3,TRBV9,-,CASSVGGNTIYF,TGTGCCAGCAGCGTAGGTGGAAACACCATATATTTT
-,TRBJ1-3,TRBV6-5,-,CASQPTFSGNTIYF,TGTGCCAGCCAGCCCACCTTCTCTGGAAACACCATATATTTT
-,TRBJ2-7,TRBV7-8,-,CASSGGTLFSYEQYF,TGTGCCAGCAGCGGCGGGACACTCTTTTCCTACGAGCAGTACTTC
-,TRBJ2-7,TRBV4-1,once,CASSLRSPAYEQYF,TGCGCCAGCAGCCTCCGTTCTCCGGCCTACGAGCAGTACTTC
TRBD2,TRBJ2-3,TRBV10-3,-,CAISESQGRTSGGSGTQYF,TGTGCCATCAGTGAGTCCCAAGGCCGGACTAGCGGGGGGTCGGGGACGCAGTATTTT
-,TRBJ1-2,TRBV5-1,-,CASSLGRGSRYGYTF,TGCGCCAGCAGCTTGGGGAGGGGAAGTCGGTATGGCTACACCTTC
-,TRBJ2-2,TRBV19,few,CASSIVADTGELFF,TGTGCCAGTAGTATAGTCGCAGACACCGGGGAGCTGTTTTTT